This T cell receptor beta chain was profiled in a study of T cells in Graves' hyperthyroidism and ophthalmopathy. The authors took PBMCs from 10 ml fresh peripheral blood. The study, taken as a whole, reports: Most thyroid clonotypes that were expanded above 0.001 also turned up in blood. For ophthalmopathy, model prediction preceded onset by a median roughly 6.2 months.

Unmatched junction bases numbered 9, after V lost 5 bases and J lost 3 bases. This CDR3 has 18 amino acids. Germline CDR1 is SGHAT and CDR2 is FQNNGV. In the case of this clonotype: Its cognate antigen is unknown.

The source material, RNA transcripts, was used to amplify TCR beta CDR3 regions. TCR CDR3 regions were first amplified by RT-PCR with HTBI primers. TCRdb reanalysed the multiplex PCR reads using MiXCR and keeps one entry per CDR3 protein. Here the sample spans about 590,000 distinct CDR3 sequences, about a sixth being singletons. The chain joins TRBV11-2 to TRBJ2-3; 15 bases map to TRBD2. The sequenced sample was blood. The receptor was isolated from a woman aged 25 to 39 with Graves' hyperthyroidism. The DNA for the CDR3 is TGTGCCAGCAGCGCCTCCCCGGGACTAGCGGGGGGAACAGATACGCAGTATTTT. Translation gives CASSASPGLAGGTDTQYF.